What follows describes a single TCR beta chain. Its antigen remains unknown. The data derive from a study of cytomegalovirus exposure and HLA in healthy donors. Study findings and constraints: In a later analysis, HLA-associated TCR beta chains were more clonally expanded than equally common others.

PCR amplification relied on 60 Vbeta primers (plus 13 Jbeta primers). Measured with immunoSEQ multiplex PCR; TCRdb has only the in-frame clones, and not every one. The sample lists some 140,000 clones, approximately 78% occurring once. Trimming stripped 4 bases from V and 4 bases from J, with 12 bases between. Germline V gives CDR1 SGHRS, CDR2 YFSETQ. The CDR3 length is 13 residues. Sample: PBMCs. The sequence derives from a woman aged 50 to 60 in good health and CMV-seropositive. This chain connects TRBV5-1 to TRBJ2-7; a weak D match, TRBD2 (6 bases). The CDR3 reads CASSHGTLYEQYF. The DNA of the CDR3 is TGCGCCAGCAGCCACGGGACTCTTTACGAGCAGTACTTC.